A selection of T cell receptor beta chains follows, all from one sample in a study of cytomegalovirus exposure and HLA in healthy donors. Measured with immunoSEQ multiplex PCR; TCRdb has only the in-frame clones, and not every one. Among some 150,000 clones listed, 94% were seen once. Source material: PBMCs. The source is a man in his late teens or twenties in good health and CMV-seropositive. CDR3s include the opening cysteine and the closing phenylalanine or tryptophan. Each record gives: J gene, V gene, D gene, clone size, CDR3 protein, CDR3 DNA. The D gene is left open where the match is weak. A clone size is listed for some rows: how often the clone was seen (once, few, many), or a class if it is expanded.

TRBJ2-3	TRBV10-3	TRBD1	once	CAISTEGASTDTQYF	TGTGCCATCAGTACCGAGGGGGCTAGCACAGATACGCAGTATTTT
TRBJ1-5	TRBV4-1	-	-	CASSASSNQPQHF	TGCGCCAGCAGCGCGTCTAGCAATCAGCCCCAGCATTTT
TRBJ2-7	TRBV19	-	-	CASSIVGASSYEQYF	TGTGCCAGTAGTATAGTAGGGGCCAGCTCCTACGAGCAGTACTTC
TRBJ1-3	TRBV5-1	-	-	CASSWDISKDGVSGNTIYF	TGCGCCAGCAGCTGGGACATTTCTAAGGATGGGGTCTCTGGAAACACCATATATTTT
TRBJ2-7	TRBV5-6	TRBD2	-	CASSAGTSGPYEQYF	TGTGCCAGCAGCGCAGGAACTAGCGGGCCTTACGAGCAGTACTTC
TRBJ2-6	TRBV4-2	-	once	CASSQEEGVFGANVLTF	TGTGCCAGCAGCCAAGAGGAGGGAGTCTTTGGGGCCAACGTCCTGACTTTC
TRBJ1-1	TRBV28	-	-	CASSLGASEAFF	TGTGCCAGCAGTTTGGGGGCTTCTGAAGCTTTCTTT
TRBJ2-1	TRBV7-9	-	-	CASSLTQYNEQFF	TGTGCCAGCAGCTTAACCCAGTACAATGAGCAGTTCTTC
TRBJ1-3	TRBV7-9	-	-	CASSLVPPASSGNTIYF	TGTGCCAGCAGCTTAGTCCCGCCAGCGAGCTCTGGAAACACCATATATTTT
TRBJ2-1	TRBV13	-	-	CASSSQSENNEQFF	TGTGCCAGCAGCTCTCAAAGCGAGAACAATGAGCAGTTCTTC
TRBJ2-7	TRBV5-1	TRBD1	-	CASSLEVWEDRDSYEQYF	TGCGCCAGCAGCTTGGAGGTGTGGGAGGACAGGGACTCCTACGAGCAGTACTTC
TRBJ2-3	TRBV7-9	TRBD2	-	CASSEGGTSFPDTQYF	TGTGCCAGCAGCGAGGGGGGGACTAGCTTTCCAGATACGCAGTATTTT
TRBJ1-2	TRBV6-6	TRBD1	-	CASSSRTGGWYGYTF	TGTGCCAGCAGTTCTCGTACAGGGGGCTGGTATGGCTACACCTTC
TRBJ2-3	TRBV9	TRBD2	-	CASSVDPAGVADTQYF	TGTGCCAGCAGCGTAGATCCAGCGGGAGTCGCGGATACGCAGTATTTT
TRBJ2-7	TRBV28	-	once	CASGETVPSSYEQYF	TGTGCCAGCGGGGAGACCGTTCCGAGCTCCTACGAGCAGTACTTC
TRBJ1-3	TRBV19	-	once	CASRTGNSGNTIYF	TGTGCCAGTAGAACAGGCAATTCTGGAAACACCATATATTTT
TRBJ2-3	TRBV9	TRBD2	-	CASSVSASGRGTDTQYF	TGTGCCAGCAGCGTAAGCGCTAGCGGGAGGGGGACAGATACGCAGTATTTT
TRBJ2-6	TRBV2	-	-	CASKHPVANVLTF	TGTGCCAGCAAGCACCCCGTGGCCAACGTCCTGACTTTC
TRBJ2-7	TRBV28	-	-	CASSFAREVAEQYF	TGTGCCAGCAGTTTTGCCAGGGAAGTTGCCGAGCAGTACTTC
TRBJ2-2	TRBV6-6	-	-	CASSRNTGELFF	TGTGCCAGCAGTCGGAACACCGGGGAGCTGTTTTTT
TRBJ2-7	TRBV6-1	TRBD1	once	CASSRQGWDYEQYF	TGTGCCAGCAGTCGACAGGGTTGGGACTACGAGCAGTACTTC
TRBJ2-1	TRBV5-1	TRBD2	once	CASRRTSGNNEQFF	TGCGCCAGCCGGAGGACTAGCGGGAACAATGAGCAGTTCTTC
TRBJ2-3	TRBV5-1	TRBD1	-	CASSAQTTGQGWVF	TGCGCCAGCAGCGCCCAAACGACGGGACAGGGGTGGGTTTTT
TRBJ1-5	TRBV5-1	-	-	CASSLDGGGGQPQHF	TGCGCCAGCAGCTTGGATGGAGGAGGAGGACAGCCCCAGCATTTT
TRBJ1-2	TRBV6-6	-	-	CASSFREANYGYTF	TGTGCCAGCAGTTTCCGGGAGGCGAACTATGGCTACACCTTC
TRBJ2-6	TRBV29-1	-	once	CSVDGTNNSGANVLTF	TGCAGCGTTGATGGGACAAACAACTCTGGGGCCAACGTCCTGACTTTC
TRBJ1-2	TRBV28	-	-	CASSLIGEGDYGYTF	TGTGCCAGCAGTTTAATCGGAGAAGGGGACTATGGCTACACCTTC
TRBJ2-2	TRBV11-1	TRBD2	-	CASSLAFSGRNTGELFF	TGTGCCAGCAGCTTAGCGTTTAGCGGGAGGAACACCGGGGAGCTGTTTTTT
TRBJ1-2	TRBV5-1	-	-	CASSINTGNYGYTF	TGCGCCAGCAGTATTAACACAGGCAACTATGGCTACACCTTC
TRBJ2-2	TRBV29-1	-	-	CSVPFGATGELFF	TGCAGCGTTCCTTTTGGGGCCACCGGGGAGCTGTTTTTT
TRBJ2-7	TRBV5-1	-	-	CASSSPSGQTSYEQYF	TGCGCCAGCAGCTCCCCGTCCGGACAGACATCCTACGAGCAGTACTTC
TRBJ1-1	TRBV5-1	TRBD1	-	CASSPGTGGPRGTEAFF	TGCGCCAGCAGCCCCGGGACAGGGGGCCCCCGGGGCACTGAAGCTTTCTTT
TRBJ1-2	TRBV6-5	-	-	CASSAREDYGYTF	TGTGCCAGCAGTGCGAGAGAAGACTATGGCTACACCTTC
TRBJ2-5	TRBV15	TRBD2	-	CATSRGGGSGETQYF	TGTGCCACCAGCAGAGGCGGGGGGAGTGGAGAGACCCAGTACTTC
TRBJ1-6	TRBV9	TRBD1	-	CASSVGDRGGSPLHF	TGTGCCAGCAGCGTAGGTGACAGGGGAGGCTCACCCCTCCACTTT
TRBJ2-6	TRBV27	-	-	CASSPRQDWANVLTF	TGTGCCAGCAGTCCTCGACAGGACTGGGCCAACGTCCTGACTTTC
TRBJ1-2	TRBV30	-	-	CAWNPGYGYTF	TGTGCCTGGAATCCAGGGTATGGCTACACCTTC
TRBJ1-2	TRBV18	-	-	CASSPGAVVDGYTF	TGTGCCAGCTCACCTGGGGCAGTCGTAGATGGCTACACCTTC
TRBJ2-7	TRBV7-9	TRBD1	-	CASSLLDRVDEQYF	TGTGCCAGCAGCTTACTCGACAGGGTGGACGAGCAGTACTTC
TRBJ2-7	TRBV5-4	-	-	CASSPDRTYEQYF	TGTGCCAGCAGCCCCGACAGGACGTACGAGCAGTACTTC
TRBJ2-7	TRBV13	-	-	CASSYYRRDSYEQYF	TGTGCCAGCAGCTACTACAGGCGGGACTCCTACGAGCAGTACTTC
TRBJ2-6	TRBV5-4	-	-	CASSLELRVGANVLTF	TGTGCCAGCAGCTTGGAACTGAGGGTGGGGGCCAACGTCCTGACTTTC
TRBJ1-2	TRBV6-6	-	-	CASSSYGVGYTF	TGTGCCAGCAGTTCCTACGGGGTTGGCTACACCTTC